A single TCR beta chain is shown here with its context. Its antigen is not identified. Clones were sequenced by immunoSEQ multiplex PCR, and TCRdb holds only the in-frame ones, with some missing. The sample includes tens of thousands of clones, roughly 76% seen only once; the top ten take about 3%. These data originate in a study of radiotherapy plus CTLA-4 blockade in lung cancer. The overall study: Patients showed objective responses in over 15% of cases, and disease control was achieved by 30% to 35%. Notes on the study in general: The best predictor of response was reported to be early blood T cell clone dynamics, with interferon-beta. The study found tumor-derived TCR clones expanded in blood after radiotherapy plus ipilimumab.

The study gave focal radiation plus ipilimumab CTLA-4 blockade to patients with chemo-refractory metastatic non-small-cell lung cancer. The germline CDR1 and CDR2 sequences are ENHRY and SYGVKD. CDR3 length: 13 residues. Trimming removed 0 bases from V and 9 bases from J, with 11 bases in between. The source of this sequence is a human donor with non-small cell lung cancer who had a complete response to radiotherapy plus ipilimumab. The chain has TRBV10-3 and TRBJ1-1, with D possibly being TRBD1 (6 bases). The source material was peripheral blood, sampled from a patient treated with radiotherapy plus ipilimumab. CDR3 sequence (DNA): TGTGCCATCAGTGAGTCGACGCAGGGGAAAGCTTTCTTT. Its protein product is CAISESTQGKAFF.